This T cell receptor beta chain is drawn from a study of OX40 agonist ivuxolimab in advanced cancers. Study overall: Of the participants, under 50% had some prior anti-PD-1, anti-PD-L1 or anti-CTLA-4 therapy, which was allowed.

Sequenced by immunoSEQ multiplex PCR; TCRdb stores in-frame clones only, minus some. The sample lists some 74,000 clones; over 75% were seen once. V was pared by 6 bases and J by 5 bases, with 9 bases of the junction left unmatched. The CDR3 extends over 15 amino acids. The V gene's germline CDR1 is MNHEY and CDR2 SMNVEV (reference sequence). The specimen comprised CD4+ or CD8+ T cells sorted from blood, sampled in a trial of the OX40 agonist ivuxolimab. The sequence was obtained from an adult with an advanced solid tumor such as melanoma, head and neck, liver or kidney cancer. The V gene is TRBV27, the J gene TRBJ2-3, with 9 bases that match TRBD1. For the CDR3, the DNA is TGTGCCAGCAGAACGGACAGGGGTATGGGAGATACGCAGTATTTT. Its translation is CASRTDRGMGDTQYF.